This T cell receptor (beta chain) was observed in a study of graft-versus-host responses after intestinal transplantation. Study-wide background: Every recipient had anti-thymocyte globulin induction and about three years of tacrolimus plus steroids.

Produced via immunoSEQ multiplex PCR; TCRdb's table is partial and in-frame only. Of around 88,000 clones listed, under 95% are singletons. Turning to this clone: No antigen is known for it.

This CDR3 region has 15 residues. Germline V lookup: CDR1 GTSNPN, CDR2 SVGIG (reference sequence). V dropped 1 base and J dropped 2 bases, with 12 bases sitting between them. Regarding the study as a whole: Maximum circulating GvH clone levels tracked with early post-transplant HvG decreases. The study found high graft-versus-host to host-versus-graft clonal ratios in allografts of patients with graft-donor T cell macrochimerism.

The specimen was unstimulated CD8+ T cells sorted from spleen or lymph node cells, collected before transplant. The chain couples TRBV30 to TRBJ1-5, with D maybe TRBD1 (5 bases). This TCR came from a human donor who was the organ donor for an intestinal transplant. CDR3 sequence: CAWSEGRQRNQPQHF. Written as DNA, the CDR3 is TGTGCCTGGAGTGAGGGGCGACAGCGCAATCAGCCCCAGCATTTT.